This T cell receptor beta chain stems from a study of patients and donors after allogeneic stem cell transplantation. TCRdb reprocessed the RT-PCR reads with MiXCR, giving one entry per CDR3 protein. The top ten hold around a tenth of the sample, which has approximately 250,000 distinct CDR3 sequences, about 14% seen once. V was cut by 1 base and J by 6 bases, with 8 bases left in between. This CDR3 is 14 amino acids long. Per germline, CDR1 SGDLS and CDR2 YYNGEE. This clonotype was found a few times. The chain links TRBV9 to TRBJ1-6; D is undetermined. Source material: blood, either unsorted or a sorted T cell fraction (not recorded which). The sequence came from a human donor who was either an allogeneic HSCT recipient or a stem cell or donor lymphocyte infusion donor (not recorded which). It is not recorded whose cells these are; they may come from a transplant donor. The CDR3, as DNA: TGTGCCAGCAGCGTATTCGACCTTAATTCACCCCTCCACTTT. This gives the protein CASSVFDLNSPLHF.